These 13 T cell receptor beta chains share one sample of origin, sequenced in a study of monozygotic twins with inflammatory bowel disease. From its re-call of the 5' RACE reads, TCRdb lists each CDR3 protein once, without DNA. The listing contains about 440,000 distinct CDR3 sequences. Sequenced material: blood. These receptors originate from a human donor with ulcerative colitis or Crohn's disease, or a healthy co-twin of an affected twin (not recorded which).

The V gene is TRBV12-3 or TRBV12-4, the J gene TRBJ2-1; as DNA is missing, the TRBD1 call by TCRdb cannot be tested. This CDR3 is built from 14 residues. This chain's CDR3 is CASTADTSYNEQFF.

CDR3 protein: CSAPDGASEQYF. V gene TRBV20-1 combines with J gene TRBJ2-7. The CDR3 totals 12 residues. Germline V lookup: CDR1 DFQATT, CDR2 SNEGSKA (reference sequence).

This chain joins TRBV29-1 and TRBJ2-3; the TCRdb D gene call, TRBD1, has no DNA to confirm it. This CDR3 is 13 amino acids long. Germline values: CDR1 SQVTM, CDR2 ANQGSEA. The chain's CDR3 is CSQMGQGGDTQYF.

J is TRBJ1-6 and V is TRBV7-8. CDR1 SGHVS and CDR2 FQNEAQ come from the germline V gene. This CDR3 region has 17 residues. CDR3 protein: CASSLPGLSSYNSPLHF.

The V and J genes are TRBV7-9 and TRBJ1-4; the D call from TCRdb, TRBD1, cannot be confirmed without DNA. Germline CDR1 reads SEHNR; CDR2 reads FQNEAQ (reference sequence). The CDR3 covers 15 residues. CDR3 sequence: CASSTHRGRREKLFF.

V and J are TRBV7-2 and TRBJ2-1; the D call of TRBD1 rests on TCRdb alone, since no DNA is present to check it. Germline V gene sequence: CDR1 SGHTA, CDR2 FQGNSA. The CDR3 sequence is 13 residues long. Here the CDR3 reads CASSFRQNNEQFF.

The chain links TRBV5-1 to TRBJ2-1; as DNA is missing, the TRBD2 call by TCRdb cannot be tested. CDR1 and CDR2 (germline): SGHRS, YFSETQ. This CDR3 has 14 residues. The CDR3 is CASSPRLGSNEQFF.

The chain employs TRBV7-9 and TRBJ2-2. Germline V gene lookup returns CDR1 SEHNR and CDR2 FQNEAQ (reference sequence). This CDR3 region has 15 residues. CDR3 region: CASSLVPPNTGELFF.

V is TRBV4-2 and J is TRBJ1-5. Germline V gene sequence: CDR1 LGHNA, CDR2 YNFKEQ. CDR3 size: 16 residues. CDR3 amino acids: CASSQLTKGLEQPQHF.

The chain is built from TRBV2 and TRBJ2-5; TCRdb gives TRBD2 as the D gene, but with no DNA this cannot be confirmed. CDR1 is SNHLY, CDR2 FYNNEI, per germline. The CDR3 length is 15 residues. The chain's CDR3 is CASQTSGFSVETQYF.

The chain is built from TRBV20-1 and TRBJ2-3; TCRdb outputs TRBD2, but without DNA this stays unchecked. The germline CDR1 and CDR2 sequences are DFQATT and SNEGSKA (reference sequence). CDR3 length: 15 residues. Here the CDR3 reads CSAPRVEGPTDTQYF.

This chain uses TRBV6-6 with TRBJ1-1. The CDR3 covers 12 residues. CDR1 is MNHNY, CDR2 SVGAGI, per germline (reference sequence). The CDR3 is CASSYQDLVAFF.

This sequence joins TRBV3-1 and TRBJ2-5; TCRdb reports TRBD1, a call that lacks DNA to check it against. Per germline, CDR1 LGHDT and CDR2 YNNKEL (reference sequence). This CDR3 is 13 amino acids long. The CDR3 protein is CASSSGEDETQYF.